The present T cell receptor beta chain was sequenced within a study of cytomegalovirus exposure and HLA in healthy donors. The assay was immunoSEQ multiplex PCR, and TCRdb's table has in-frame clones only and misses some. Of just under 75,000 clones detected, 90% to 95% appear once; the ten largest clones hold roughly 3.2%. To note about this clone: The antigen remains undetermined.

Whole-study results and caveats: The investigators catalogued 150 to 200 TCR beta chains as cytomegalovirus-associated. Reports credit the classifier with highly specific, highly sensitive diagnosis of cytomegalovirus status. According to a subsequent analysis, TCR clusters identified in the first cohort showed a tendency to co-occur across the roughly 120 validation repertoires.

The CDR3 covers 16 residues. CDR1 is LNHDA, CDR2 SQIVND, per germline (reference sequence). Trimming removed 6 bases from V and 2 bases from J, with 19 bases in between. V and J are TRBV19 and TRBJ1-1; D is undetermined. Sequencing input: PBMCs. The clonotype was recovered from a woman in her late teens or twenties in good health and CMV-seropositive. The CDR3 reads CASSSGPGMINTEAFF. For the CDR3, the DNA is TGTGCCAGTAGCTCTGGACCGGGGATGATTAACACTGAAGCTTTCTTT.